These 8 T cell receptor beta chains were all obtained from the same sample, sequenced in a study of blood T cell repertoires in COVID-19. Libraries were prepared by immunoSEQ multiplex PCR; TCRdb keeps only in-frame clonotypes and omits some of them. The data hold more than 150,000 clones, with about 84% observed a single time. The sample consisted of peripheral blood. The receptors shown here come from a woman in her thirties with acute or convalescent COVID-19.

V gene TRBV29-1 combines with J gene TRBJ1-2; D unresolved. Germline CDR1 and CDR2: SQVTM and ANQGSEA. The CDR3 is 13 residues long. The ends were cut back, 5 bases at V and 4 bases at J, with 14 bases in the middle. The CDR3 DNA reads TGCAGCGTTCGGGCAGGACTATCCTATGGCTACACCTTC. It is translated as CSVRAGLSYGYTF.

J is TRBJ2-3 and V is TRBV9; D ambiguous. Trimming removed 1 base from V and 2 bases from J, with 5 bases in between. Germline V gene sequence: CDR1 SGDLS, CDR2 YYNGEE. The CDR3 length is 13 residues. The CDR3 reads CASSVISTDTQYF. The CDR3 DNA is TGTGCCAGCAGCGTAATCTCCACAGATACGCAGTATTTT.

The rearrangement joins TRBV27 to TRBJ2-1; TRBD2 aligns across 11 bases. The CDR3 is 14 residues long. Per germline, CDR1 MNHEY and CDR2 SMNVEV (reference sequence). V gave up 2 bases and J gave up 8 bases; unmatched junction bases: 2. The CDR3 sequence: CASSLIAGGDEQFF. CDR3 DNA: TGTGCCAGCAGTTTAATAGCGGGAGGGGATGAGCAGTTCTTC.

The CDR3 is CASSSFSKDSEAFF. CDR3 coding DNA: TGTGCCAGTAGTAGCTTCTCAAAGGACAGCGAAGCTTTCTTT. V usage is TRBV19 and J usage is TRBJ1-1, with D possibly matching TRBD1 (6 bases). This CDR3 is 14 amino acids long. The germline V gene has CDR1 LNHDA and CDR2 SQIVND (reference sequence). The V end was cut by 4 bases, the J end by 8 bases, with 17 bases between.

This clone showed up just a few times. J is TRBJ1-2 and V is TRBV7-2; 11 bases are a match to TRBD1. Germline V lookup: CDR1 SGHTA, CDR2 FQGNSA. Trimming took 5 bases from V and 4 from J; bases not matched to a gene: 6. This CDR3 is built from 15 residues. This CDR3 reads CASSHGTGGPYGYTF. CDR3 in DNA: TGTGCCAGCAGCCACGGGACAGGGGGTCCCTATGGCTACACCTTC.

CDR3 coding DNA: TGTGCCAGCAGTTTCAGGGTTTTTCAGCCCCAGCATTTT. Its protein is CASSFRVFQPQHF. V and J are TRBV28 and TRBJ1-5; D is perhaps TRBD1 (5 bases). Between the trimmed V and J ends, which lost 3 bases and 6 bases, there was a span of 9 bases. Germline V gene sequence: CDR1 MDHEN, CDR2 SYDVKM. This CDR3 comprises 13 residues.

This sequence joins TRBV10-3 and TRBJ2-5, with a weak D call TRBD1 (6 bases). The germline gives CDR1 ENHRY, CDR2 SYGVKD. CDR3 length: 14 amino acids. Trimming removed 5 bases at V and 3 bases at J, with 13 bases between. The CDR3 region has the DNA TGTGCCATCAGTATGATACAGGGTGAAGAGACCCAGTACTTC. This codes for CAISMIQGEETQYF.

The rearrangement joins TRBV28 to TRBJ2-7, with D possibly being TRBD1 (5 bases). This CDR3 is built from 11 residues. The V gene's germline CDR1 is MDHEN and CDR2 SYDVKM. Trimming removed 7 bases from V and 3 bases from J, with 7 bases in between. The CDR3 loop is CASKGNYEQYF. The CDR3 region has the DNA TGTGCCAGCAAGGGGAACTACGAGCAGTACTTC. Filled out from reference TRBV28 and TRBJ2-7, the complete variable domain reads DVKVTQSSRYLVKRTGEKVFLECVQDMDHENMFWYRQDPGLGLRLIYFSYDVKMKEKGDIPEGYSVSREKKERFSLILESASTNQTSMYLCASKGNYEQYFGPGTRLTVT.